The 22 T cell receptor beta chains below all came from one sample that was sequenced in a study of cytomegalovirus exposure and HLA in healthy donors. In the PCR, 60 Vbeta and 13 Jbeta primers were used. Libraries were prepared by immunoSEQ multiplex PCR; TCRdb keeps only in-frame clonotypes and omits some of them. The repertoire includes about 140,000 clones, 76% of them detected once, and 2.5% to 3.5% sits in the top ten. Source material: PBMCs. These TCRs come from a male donor in good health and CMV-seronegative.

This rearrangement joins TRBV7-7 to TRBJ2-1; 9 bases agree with TRBD1. The CDR3 length is 15 residues. The trim removed 1 base at V and 10 bases at J, leaving 8 bases unmatched. The germline V gene has CDR1 SSHAT and CDR2 FNYEAQ (reference sequence). CDR3 nucleotides: TGTGCCAGCAGCTTAGATGGACAGGGGAGCCCCGAGCAGTTCTTC. As protein: CASSLDGQGSPEQFF.

The J gene is TRBJ1-2, the V gene TRBV6-5; D call uncertain. From germline, CDR1 is MNHEY and CDR2 SVGAGI. The V end was cut by 8 bases, the J end by 2 bases, with 9 bases between. The CDR3 runs to 12 residues. The CDR3 reads CASYAENYGYTF. In nucleotides, the CDR3 is TGTGCCAGCTATGCAGAAAACTATGGCTACACCTTC.

The rearrangement uses TRBV7-9 and TRBJ2-1; 9 positions match TRBD2. Looked up from germline, CDR1 is SEHNR and CDR2 is FQNEAQ (reference sequence). V shed 8 bases, J shed 10 bases, and the junction held 3 bases outside the gene matches. The CDR3 extends over 11 amino acids. DNA for the CDR3: TGTGCCAGCCGCGGGGGGGAAGAGCAGTTCTTC. Translating gives CASRGGEEQFF.

The J gene is TRBJ2-7, the V gene TRBV28; TRBD2 matches 8 bases. Germline V lookup: CDR1 MDHEN, CDR2 SYDVKM. The CDR3 is made up of 13 amino acids. V shed 10 bases, J shed 2 bases, and the junction held 7 bases outside the gene matches. The CDR3 DNA follows: TGTGCCACCCGGGGGGGCAATACCTACGAGCAGTACTTC. This codes for CATRGGNTYEQYF.

This clone was observed once. This rearrangement joins TRBV30 to TRBJ1-4, with a possible D match to TRBD1 (5 bases). The V end lost 5 bases, the J end lost 10 bases, and 14 bases lay between the germline ends. The V gene's germline CDR1 is GTSNPN and CDR2 SVGIG (reference sequence). CDR3 size: 12 residues. This CDR3 reads CAWGTGWRKLFF. DNA of the CDR3: TGTGCCTGGGGAACAGGTTGGAGAAAACTGTTTTTT.

The gene calls are TRBV5-5 and TRBJ1-5, with 10 bases lining up with TRBD1. CDR3 length: 15 residues. V shed 1 base and J 4 bases; nucleotides not matched to a gene: 2. The germline gives CDR1 SGHKS, CDR2 YYEKEE (reference sequence). In DNA, the CDR3 is TGTGCCAGCAGCTTGCTGGGACAGGGGAATCAGCCCCAGCATTTT. The encoded protein is CASSLLGQGNQPQHF.

In this sample, this clone turned up a few times. This chain connects TRBV6-1 to TRBJ1-5; no firm D call. Trimming took 5 bases from V and 3 from J, leaving 8 bases between them. The CDR3 runs 13 residues. Germline values: CDR1 MNHNS, CDR2 SASEGT. CDR3 region: CASSWQINQPQHF. CDR3 bases: TGTGCCAGCAGTTGGCAGATCAATCAGCCCCAGCATTTT.

The chain recombines TRBV7-9 with TRBJ1-1; 9 bases match TRBD1. This CDR3 contains 15 residues. The germline gives CDR1 SEHNR, CDR2 FQNEAQ (reference sequence). The V and J ends lost 4 bases and 1 base, in that order; junction bases with no gene match: 4. The CDR3 bases are TGTGCCAGCAGCTCTGGACAGGGGACGAACACTGAAGCTTTCTTT. Encoded protein: CASSSGQGTNTEAFF.

The V and J genes are TRBV7-3 and TRBJ2-5, with a possible D match to TRBD2 (5 bases). Trimming left V 2 bases short and J 5 bases short, with 15 bases between. CDR1 is SGHTA, CDR2 FQGTGA, per germline. CDR3 length: 15 residues. The DNA of the CDR3 is TGTGCCAGCAGCTTAGGACTGAATGAAGGGGAGACCCAGTACTTC. This codes for CASSLGLNEGETQYF.

As concerns this clone: At one end, the junction sequence differs from germline, possibly due to a read error. The rearrangement links TRBV6-5 to TRBJ1-6; 10 bases are shared with TRBD1. The germline V gene encodes CDR1 MNHEY and CDR2 SVGAGI. CDR3 length equals 15 residues. The CDR3 reads CASTYSGTGDSPLHF. In DNA form, the CDR3 reads TGTGCCAGCACTTACTCCGGGACAGGGGATTCACCCCTCCACTTT.

The J gene is TRBJ1-6, the V gene TRBV4-2; 8 bases are a match to TRBD1. J was trimmed by 7 bases and V by 0 bases; bases with no gene match: 2. The CDR3 covers 15 residues. Per the germline V gene, CDR1 is LGHNA and CDR2 is YNFKEQ. The CDR3 DNA follows: TGTGCCAGCAGCCAAGATAGACAGGGGAATTCACCCCTCCACTTT. This gives the protein CASSQDRQGNSPLHF.

The chain employs TRBV7-3 and TRBJ2-7; TRBD1 matches at 7 bases. The ends lost 4 bases at V and 0 bases at J; junction bases unmatched: 3. The CDR3 runs to 14 residues. Germline V gene sequence: CDR1 SGHTA, CDR2 FQGTGA. As DNA, the CDR3 is TGTGCCAGCAGCTCGACAGGGAACTCCTACGAGCAGTACTTC. Protein sequence: CASSSTGNSYEQYF.

This clone showed up just once. The V and J genes are TRBV14 and TRBJ1-1; D possibly corresponds to TRBD1 (5 bases). Trimming left V 1 base short and J 10 bases short, with 10 bases between. The CDR3 is 12 residues long. CDR1 is SGHDN, CDR2 FVKESK, per germline. The CDR3 loop reads CASSQVSGRAFF. As DNA, the CDR3 is TGTGCCAGCAGCCAAGTTTCAGGGCGAGCTTTCTTT.

This clone was seen a few times. The chain employs TRBV4-3 and TRBJ2-1; 8 bases match TRBD2. This CDR3 comprises 15 residues. Unmatched junction bases numbered 7, after V lost 4 bases and J lost 5 bases. Germline V lookup: CDR1 LGHNA, CDR2 YSLEER. The DNA of the CDR3 is TGCGCCAGCAGCCCCCGGCGGGGGGAGGACAATGAGCAGTTCTTC. Protein: CASSPRRGEDNEQFF.

The chain combines TRBV4-3 with TRBJ2-7, with D perhaps matching TRBD2 (5 bases). Germline V lookup: CDR1 LGHNA, CDR2 YSLEER. This CDR3 has 15 residues. V was trimmed by 4 bases and J by 6 bases, leaving 19 bases between them. This CDR3 is CASSRTRYIEGEQYF. For the CDR3, the DNA is TGCGCCAGCAGCCGAACTAGGTATATCGAAGGCGAGCAGTACTTC.

This clone was observed once. This rearrangement joins TRBV4-1 to TRBJ2-1, with 9 nucleotides matching TRBD1. Germline CDR1 MGHRA, CDR2 YSYEKL. Trimming took 3 bases from V and 7 from J; bases not matched to a gene: 13. CDR3 length: 17 amino acids. CDR3 protein: CASSQDSQGAILNEQFF. Here the CDR3 DNA reads TGCGCCAGCAGCCAGGATTCACAGGGGGCAATCTTGAATGAGCAGTTCTTC.

The table lists this clone with a count of one. The rearrangement joins TRBV7-6 to TRBJ2-1, with 12 positions matching TRBD2. The V gene's germline CDR1 is SGHVS and CDR2 FNYEAQ. The CDR3 is made up of 16 amino acids. J lost 10 bases, V lost 0 bases, and 7 bases had no gene match. This CDR3 reads CASSLATSGGKKEQFF. The DNA for the CDR3 is TGTGCCAGCAGCTTAGCAACTAGCGGGGGGAAAAAAGAGCAGTTCTTC.

The rearrangement links TRBV5-1 to TRBJ2-5, with 7 bases aligning to TRBD1. Germline assignment: CDR1 SGHRS and CDR2 YFSETQ. The V segment lost 9 bases and the J segment 5 bases; nucleotides outside the gene matches: 16. The CDR3 runs to 15 residues. DNA of the CDR3: TGCGCCACCACACTACAGGGGCTGATGGGGGAGACCCAGTACTTC. It translates to CATTLQGLMGETQYF. Full variable domain (rest looked up from reference TRBV5-1 and TRBJ2-5): KAGVTQTPRYLIKTRGQQVTLSCSPISGHRSVSWYQQTPGQGLQFLFEYFSETQRNKGNFPGRFSGRQFSNSRSEMNVSTLELGDSALYLCATTLQGLMGETQYFGPGTRLLVL.

The chain couples TRBV5-3 to TRBJ1-2, with a weak D call TRBD1 (6 bases). TRBV5-3 is an open reading frame whose function is uncertain. V lost 3 bases to trimming and J lost 5 bases, with 17 bases between them. The CDR3 contains 15 residues. The CDR3 DNA sequence: TGTGCCAGAAGCTCCGGGGGGGCCAGTGGGTATGGCTACACCTTC. Residues: CARSSGGASGYGYTF.

The J gene is TRBJ2-3, the V gene TRBV9, with D possibly matching TRBD2 (6 bases). The V gene lost 4 bases and the J gene lost 9 bases, with 15 bases spanning the gap. Germline V gene lookup returns CDR1 SGDLS and CDR2 YYNGEE. This CDR3 has 13 amino acids. The CDR3 protein is CASSSRRDHTQYF. CDR3 DNA sequence: TGTGCCAGCAGCTCACGGAGGGATCACACGCAGTATTTT.

CDR3 region: CASSPVGRVETQYF. Written as DNA, the CDR3 is TGCGCCAGCAGCCCGGTGGGCAGGGTAGAGACCCAGTACTTC. V is TRBV5-1 and J is TRBJ2-5; the D gene is possibly TRBD1 (5 bases). V lost 4 bases to trimming and J lost 4 bases, with 14 bases between them. The CDR3 contains 14 residues. CDR1 is SGHRS, CDR2 YFSETQ, per germline.

The chain uses TRBV6-5 and TRBJ1-2, with TRBD1 matching 9 bases. Germline values: CDR1 MNHEY, CDR2 SVGAGI. The V gene end was trimmed by 5 bases and the J gene end by 6 bases; junction bases not matched to a gene: 4. There are 13 residues in the CDR3. DNA of the CDR3: TGTGCCAGCAGTAGGGACAGGGTCCATGGCTACACCTTC. Protein sequence: CASSRDRVHGYTF.